The sequence of this TCR beta chain was determined in a study of T-cell reconstitution after alpha-beta-depleted transplantation in children. Germline CDR1 reads DFQATT; CDR2 reads SNEGSKA (reference sequence). V shed 4 bases and J 1 base; nucleotides not matched to a gene: 9. The CDR3 length is 17 residues. Preparation of the TCRbeta library used unique molecular identifiers. TCRdb recomputed calls from the PCR reads with MiXCR, one row per CDR3 protein. The table lists around 370,000 distinct CDR3 sequences, around a tenth of them singletons. The gene calls are TRBV20-1 and TRBJ2-3, with 12 bases matching TRBD2. Here the sequenced sample was PBMCs from the stem cell graft donor, taken from the stem cell graft. This clonotype was obtained from a human donor who donated a stem cell graft to a child with acute lymphoblastic leukemia. The CDR3 region has the DNA TGCAGTGCTACAACTGCGGGACTAGCGGGCCGCACAGATACGCAGTATTTT. Its translation is CSATTAGLAGRTDTQYF.